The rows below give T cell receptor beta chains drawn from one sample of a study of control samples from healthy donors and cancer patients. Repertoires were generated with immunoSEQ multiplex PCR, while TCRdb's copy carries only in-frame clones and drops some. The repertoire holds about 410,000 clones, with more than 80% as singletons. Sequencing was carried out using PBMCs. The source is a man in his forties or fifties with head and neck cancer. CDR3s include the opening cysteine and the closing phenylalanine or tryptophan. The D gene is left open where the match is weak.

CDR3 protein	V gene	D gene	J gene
CASGRVYSSYEQYF	TRBV27	.	TRBJ2-7
CASSLTPGVTEAFF	TRBV28	.	TRBJ1-1
CASSPPAGLAGAQETQYF	TRBV18	TRBD2	TRBJ2-5
CATSRDTIEYRETYGYTF	TRBV15	.	TRBJ1-2
CASSPGAQETQYF	TRBV7-3	.	TRBJ2-5
CAWSVWTRRGTTEAFF	TRBV30	.	TRBJ1-1
CASRNRVSGNTIYF	TRBV6-5	.	TRBJ1-3
CASSKSFGANTGELFF	TRBV5-8	.	TRBJ2-2
CASSRQEIEPGLVVHEQYF	TRBV4-2	TRBD2	TRBJ2-7
CAIRDTFYGYTF	TRBV6-5	.	TRBJ1-2
CASSLGVREGETQYF	TRBV5-1	.	TRBJ2-5
CASSLSIGFRDSTYEQYF	TRBV11-2	TRBD1	TRBJ2-7
CASSPTVNTEAFF	TRBV13	.	TRBJ1-1
CASNREAYEQYF	TRBV2	.	TRBJ2-7
CARTTQGTTGELFF	TRBV30	.	TRBJ2-2
CASQGPRETQYF	TRBV19	.	TRBJ2-5
CASSLALSTRETQYF	TRBV7-2	.	TRBJ2-5
CASSPLAQASTDTQYF	TRBV27	.	TRBJ2-3
CASSGQGGPYEQYF	TRBV2	TRBD1	TRBJ2-7
CASSPRQGDSGNTIYF	TRBV18	.	TRBJ1-3
CASSLVSQMNSPLHF	TRBV5-5	.	TRBJ1-6
CASTIAAEYSGANVLTF	TRBV27	.	TRBJ2-6
CASSLRGLAGASSYNEQFF	TRBV7-6	TRBD2	TRBJ2-1
CASSLQGGQGTGELFF	TRBV7-9	TRBD1	TRBJ2-2
CSVVGYRGTEAFF	TRBV29-1	TRBD1	TRBJ1-1
CASSLVSGSTDTQYF	TRBV28	.	TRBJ2-3
CASSPHGGQETQYF	TRBV3-1/TRBV3-2	.	TRBJ2-5
CAWSARQGWAEAFF	TRBV30	TRBD1	TRBJ1-1
CASSWTGLNTEAFF	TRBV5-1	TRBD1	TRBJ1-1
CASSQDGTANTGELFF	TRBV3-1/TRBV3-2	TRBD1	TRBJ2-2
CASSYRDGNTEAFF	TRBV6-5	.	TRBJ1-1
CASRSGTGGFYEQYF	TRBV10-2	TRBD1	TRBJ2-7
CASSSTRGVTEAFF	TRBV5-8	.	TRBJ1-1
CSVEEVSYNEQFF	TRBV29-1	.	TRBJ2-1
CASSQLSPGGAGEQYF	TRBV23-1	.	TRBJ2-7
CASSLGEGYQETQYF	TRBV7-2	TRBD2	TRBJ2-5
CASSQRLAGGPHEQYF	TRBV18	TRBD2	TRBJ2-7
CASSVQRQETQYF	TRBV2	.	TRBJ2-5
CASSSGQPNTEAFF	TRBV5-1	.	TRBJ1-1
CASSPDYGYTF	TRBV18	.	TRBJ1-2
CASSKQKGSYNEQFF	TRBV21-1	.	TRBJ2-1
CASSDPLVAGTYNEQFF	TRBV28	TRBD2	TRBJ2-1
CASGPGLAGNSYNEQFF	TRBV19	TRBD2	TRBJ2-1
CASSYTGAGETQYF	TRBV7-2	TRBD1	TRBJ2-5
CASSSSSSVISTGYTF	TRBV11-2	.	TRBJ1-2
CASSMGPPGSTEAFF	TRBV19	.	TRBJ1-1
CASSQEPGATTGELFF	TRBV4-2	.	TRBJ2-2
CASSQDRGRLYEQYF	TRBV14	TRBD1	TRBJ2-7